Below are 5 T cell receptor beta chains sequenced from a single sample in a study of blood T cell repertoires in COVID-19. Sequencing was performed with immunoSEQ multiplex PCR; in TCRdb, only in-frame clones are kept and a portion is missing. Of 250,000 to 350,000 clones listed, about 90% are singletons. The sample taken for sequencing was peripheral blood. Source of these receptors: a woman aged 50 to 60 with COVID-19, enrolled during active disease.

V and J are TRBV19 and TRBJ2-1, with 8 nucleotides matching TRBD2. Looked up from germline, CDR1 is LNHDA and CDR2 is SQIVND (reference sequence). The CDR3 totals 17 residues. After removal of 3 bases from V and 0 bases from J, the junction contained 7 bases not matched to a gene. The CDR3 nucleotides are TGTGCCAGTAGTATTGGTCGGCTAGCGGGCTCCTACAATGAGCAGTTCTTC. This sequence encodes CASSIGRLAGSYNEQFF.

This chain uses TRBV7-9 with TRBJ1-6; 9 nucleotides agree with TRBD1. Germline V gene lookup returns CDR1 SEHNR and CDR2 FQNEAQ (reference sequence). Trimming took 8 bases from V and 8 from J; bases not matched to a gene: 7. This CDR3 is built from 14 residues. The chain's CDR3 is CASRRDRAYSPLHF. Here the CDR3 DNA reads TGTGCCAGCCGCCGGGACAGGGCTTATTCACCCCTCCACTTT.

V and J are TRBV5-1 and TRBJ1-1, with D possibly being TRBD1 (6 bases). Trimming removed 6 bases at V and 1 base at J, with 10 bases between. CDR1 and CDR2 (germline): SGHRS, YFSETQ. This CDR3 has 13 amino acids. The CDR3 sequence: CASTLGGNTEAFF. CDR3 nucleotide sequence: TGCGCCAGCACTCTAGGGGGGAACACTGAAGCTTTCTTT.

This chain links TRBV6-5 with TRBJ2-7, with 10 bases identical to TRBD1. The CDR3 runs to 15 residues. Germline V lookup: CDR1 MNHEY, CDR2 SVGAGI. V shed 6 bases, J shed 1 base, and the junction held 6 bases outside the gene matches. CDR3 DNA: TGTGCCAGCAGCCCGGACAGGGGGGCATCCTACGAGCAGTACTTC. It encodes CASSPDRGASYEQYF.

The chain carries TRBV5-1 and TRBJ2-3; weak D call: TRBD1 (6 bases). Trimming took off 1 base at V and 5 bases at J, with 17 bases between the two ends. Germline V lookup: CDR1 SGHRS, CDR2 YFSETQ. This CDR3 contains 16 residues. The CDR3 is CASSLWGHQIGDTQYF. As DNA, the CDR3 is TGCGCCAGCAGCTTGTGGGGACACCAAATAGGAGATACGCAGTATTTT.